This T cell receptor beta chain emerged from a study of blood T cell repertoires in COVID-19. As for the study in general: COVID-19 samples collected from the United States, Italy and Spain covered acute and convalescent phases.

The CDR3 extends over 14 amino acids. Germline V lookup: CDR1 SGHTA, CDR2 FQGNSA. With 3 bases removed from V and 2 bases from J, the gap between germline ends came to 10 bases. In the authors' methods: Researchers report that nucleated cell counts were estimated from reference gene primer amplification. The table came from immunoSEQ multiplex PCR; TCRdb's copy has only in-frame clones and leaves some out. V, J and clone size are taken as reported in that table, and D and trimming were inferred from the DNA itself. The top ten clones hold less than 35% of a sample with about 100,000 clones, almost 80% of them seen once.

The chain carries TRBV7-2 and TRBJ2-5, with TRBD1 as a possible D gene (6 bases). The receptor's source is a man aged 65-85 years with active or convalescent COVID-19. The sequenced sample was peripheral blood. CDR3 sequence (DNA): TGTGCCAGCAGCTTTTCTCAGGGGCAAGAGACCCAGTACTTC. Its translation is CASSFSQGQETQYF.